This TCR beta chain was recorded in a study of T cell changes during pregnancy in multiple sclerosis. Profiled with immunoSEQ multiplex PCR; TCRdb holds only in-frame clones, not every one. The top ten clones hold around 0.75% of a sample with 77,000 or so clones, approximately 92% of them seen once. CDR3 length: 16 residues. Trimming took off 6 bases at V and 4 bases at J, with 21 bases between the two ends. The germline CDR1 and CDR2 sequences are KGHSH and LQKENI. J is TRBJ2-5 and V is TRBV18, with D possibly matching TRBD2 (5 bases). The sequences come from peripheral blood, collected in the second trimester of pregnancy. The sequence derives from a female donor in good health, enrolled as a control in a pregnancy study. The CDR3 region has the DNA TGTGCCAGCTCCTCCACCCGCCGGCCCCGGGGAGAGACCCAGTACTTC. Amino acids: CASSSTRRPRGETQYF.